This record looks at one TCR beta chain sequence and its context. This record comes from a study of cytomegalovirus exposure and HLA in healthy donors. The length of the CDR3 is 17 residues. The V end was cut by 0 bases, the J end by 4 bases, with 17 bases between. The germline CDR1 and CDR2 sequences are SGHAT and FQNNGV. PCR was performed using 60 Vbeta and 13 Jbeta primers. Measured with immunoSEQ multiplex PCR; TCRdb has only the in-frame clones, and not every one. The table shows about 160,000 clones, with approximately 85% occurring only once. The receptor comes from a girl between 2 and 10 years old in good health and CMV-seropositive. The chain couples TRBV11-2 to TRBJ2-3; tentative D call: TRBD1 (5 bases). Sequenced: PBMCs. CDR3 nucleotides: TGTGCCAGCAGCTTAGATCCCCCAGGGATAGAGGCAGATACGCAGTATTTT. It translates to CASSLDPPGIEADTQYF.